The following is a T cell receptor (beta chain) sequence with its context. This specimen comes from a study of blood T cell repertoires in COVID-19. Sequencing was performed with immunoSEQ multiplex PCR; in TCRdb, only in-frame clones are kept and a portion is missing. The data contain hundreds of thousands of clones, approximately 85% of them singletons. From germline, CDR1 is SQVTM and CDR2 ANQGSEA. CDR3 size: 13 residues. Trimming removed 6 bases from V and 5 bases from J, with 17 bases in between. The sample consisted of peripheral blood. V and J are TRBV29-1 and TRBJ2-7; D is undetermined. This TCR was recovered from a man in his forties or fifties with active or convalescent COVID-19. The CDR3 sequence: CSVGWQPGNEQYF. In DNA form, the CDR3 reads TGCAGCGTGGGCTGGCAGCCAGGTAACGAGCAGTACTTC.